Below are 24 T cell receptor beta chains sequenced from a single sample in a study of T-cell reconstitution after alpha-beta-depleted transplantation in children. Construction of the TCRbeta library involved unique molecular identifiers. MiXCR was run by TCRdb on the PCR reads, yielding one entry per CDR3 protein. The sample has around 240,000 distinct CDR3 sequences; 6.5% to 9% are singletons. This specimen consisted of PBMCs, mostly from graft donor cells, obtained 180 days after TCRalphabeta/CD19-depleted stem cell transplant. The receptor source for this set is a male patient between 10 and 17 years old who had a stem cell transplant for acute lymphoblastic leukemia, so the T cells may come from the graft donor.

This clonotype has a count of ten or more. The chain carries TRBV12-3 or TRBV12-4 and TRBJ2-1, with D unclear. The germline V and J ends were trimmed by 2 bases and 1 base, with 9 bases remaining between them. CDR3 size: 15 residues. CDR3 in amino acids: CASSLPRLSYNEQFF. The CDR3 DNA sequence: TGTGCCAGCAGTTTACCCAGGTTATCCTACAATGAGCAGTTCTTC.

This clonotype occurred many times. The chain combines TRBV7-4 with TRBJ2-2, with 11 bases fitting TRBD1. This CDR3 is built from 20 residues. Trimming cost V 4 bases and J 0 bases; bases outside gene matches: 13. Germline loops: CDR1 SGHVT, CDR2 SQSDAQ. The CDR3 sequence: CASSYWTGGARRANTGELFF. CDR3 DNA sequence: TGTGCCAGCAGCTATTGGACAGGGGGCGCCCGGCGCGCGAACACCGGGGAGCTGTTTTTT.

This clonotype was seen at least ten times. The rearrangement uses TRBV20-1 and TRBJ1-6, with unresolved D. Germline CDR1 is DFQATT and CDR2 is SNEGSKA (reference sequence). Trimming left V 4 bases short and J 8 bases short, with 15 bases between. CDR3 size: 14 residues. Here the CDR3 reads CSAKGWGWDSPLHF. CDR3 sequence (DNA): TGCAGTGCTAAAGGCTGGGGATGGGATTCACCCCTCCACTTT.

For this clonotype: It may be a read error: a sequence one base away is much more abundant. The chain has TRBV27 and TRBJ2-1, with D perhaps matching TRBD1 (5 bases). Germline V gives CDR1 MNHEY, CDR2 SMNVEV (reference sequence). The CDR3 extends over 14 amino acids. CDR3 region: CASSSFTGWGEQLF. In nucleotides, the CDR3 is TGTGCCAGCAGTTCCTTTACAGGTTGGGGTGAGCAGCTCTTC.

This clonotype was detected ten times or more. This chain joins TRBV19 and TRBJ2-4; D is unresolved. Trimming shortened V by 2 bases and J by 10 bases, and 9 bases separated the two germline ends. The V gene's germline CDR1 is LNHDA and CDR2 SQIVND (reference sequence). This CDR3 is built from 12 residues. The CDR3 nucleotides are TGTGCCAGTAGTATATATGGTAGAATTCAGTACTTC. This sequence encodes CASSIYGRIQYF.

This clonotype was seen repeatedly, ten times or more. In DNA form, the CDR3 reads TGTGCCAGCTCACCACAATATGGGGTTAATCAGCCCCAGCATTTT. This translates into CASSPQYGVNQPQHF. This chain uses TRBV18 with TRBJ1-5, with D unresolved. Trimming removed 1 base from V and 4 bases from J, with 11 bases in between. This CDR3 contains 15 residues. Per germline, CDR1 KGHSH and CDR2 LQKENI. The whole variable domain, filled in from reference TRBV18 and TRBJ1-5, reads NAGVMQNPRHLVRRRGQEARLRCSPMKGHSHVYWYRQLPEEGLKFMVYLQKENIIDESGMPKERFSAEFPKEGPSILRIQQVVRGDSAAYFCASSPQYGVNQPQHFGDGTRLSIL.

Many counts were recorded for this clonotype. The rearrangement joins TRBV11-2 to TRBJ2-3; D uncertain. CDR3 size: 15 residues. The V end lost 4 bases, the J end lost 3 bases, and 14 bases lay between the germline ends. Germline values: CDR1 SGHAT, CDR2 FQNNGV. CDR3 nucleotides: TGTGCCAGCAGCTCCCCAATGAAGTGGACAGATACGCAGTATTTT. It yields the protein CASSSPMKWTDTQYF.

This clonotype was seen repeatedly, ten times or more. The chain combines TRBV4-3 with TRBJ1-2, with 9 bases lining up with TRBD1. J was trimmed by 1 base and V by 4 bases; bases with no gene match: 4. This CDR3 has 15 residues. Germline V gene lookup returns CDR1 LGHNA and CDR2 YSLEER. CDR3 sequence reads: CASSPGTGINYGYTF. The CDR3 nucleotides read TGCGCCAGCAGCCCCGGGACAGGGATTAACTATGGCTACACCTTC.

This clonotype was observed many times. This rearrangement joins TRBV28 to TRBJ2-7; a weak D match, TRBD1 (6 bases). CDR1 MDHEN and CDR2 SYDVKM come from the germline V gene. The CDR3 runs to 14 residues. Trimming shortened V by 2 bases and J by 3 bases, and 11 bases separated the two germline ends. DNA for the CDR3: TGTGCCAGCAGTTTAGCAGGACAGTTCTACGAGCAGTACTTC. It codes for CASSLAGQFYEQYF.

This clonotype was observed many times. The chain joins TRBV5-1 to TRBJ2-3, with D perhaps given as TRBD1 or TRBD2 (5 bases each). CDR3 size: 14 residues. Trimming removed 4 bases from V and 6 bases from J, with 15 bases in between. Germline CDR1 is SGHRS and CDR2 is YFSETQ. The CDR3 region is CASSPRGDGDTQYF. The CDR3 DNA reads TGCGCCAGCAGCCCACGAGGGGACGGCGATACGCAGTATTTT.

This clonotype was observed at least ten times. This sequence joins TRBV20-1 and TRBJ1-5; 8 nucleotides line up with TRBD1. The CDR3 contains 14 residues. Trimming cost V 6 bases and J 4 bases; bases outside gene matches: 8. CDR1 and CDR2 from the germline V gene are DFQATT and SNEGSKA (reference sequence). DNA for the CDR3: TGCAGTGCCCCCGGGGGACAGGTTAATCAGCCCCAGCATTTT. Translated: CSAPGGQVNQPQHF.

This clonotype showed up many times. CDR3 coding DNA: TGTGCCAGCAGCTTCCTAGGACAGGGGGCGTATGGCTACACCTTC. Residues: CASSFLGQGAYGYTF. The chain employs TRBV7-9 and TRBJ1-2, with 11 bases fitting TRBD1. The J segment lost 5 bases and the V segment lost 3 bases, leaving 5 bases of the junction unmatched. This CDR3 region has 15 residues. The germline V gene encodes CDR1 SEHNR and CDR2 FQNEAQ (reference sequence).

This clonotype was recorded many times. J is TRBJ1-4 and V is TRBV7-9; tentatively, D is TRBD1 (6 bases). With 3 bases removed from V and 5 bases from J, the gap between germline ends came to 13 bases. Germline loops: CDR1 SEHNR, CDR2 FQNEAQ (reference sequence). The CDR3 spans 15 residues. The CDR3 spells CASSLGTRPNEKLFF. Here the CDR3 DNA reads TGTGCCAGCAGCTTGGGGACACGGCCAAATGAAAAACTGTTTTTT.

Many counts were recorded for this clonotype. The V gene is TRBV7-9, the J gene TRBJ2-3; maybe TRBD2 (6 bases). Germline lookup yields CDR1 SEHNR and CDR2 FQNEAQ (reference sequence). The germline V and J ends were trimmed by 2 bases and 3 bases, with 9 bases remaining between them. The CDR3 length is 14 residues. The CDR3 DNA reads TGTGCCAGCAGCTTAAATGGGGGGACAGATACGCAGTATTTT. Amino acid sequence: CASSLNGGTDTQYF.

This clonotype was observed many times. The J gene is TRBJ2-7, the V gene TRBV28; tentative D call: TRBD2 (6 bases). Germline V gene data show CDR1 as MDHEN and CDR2 as SYDVKM. The ends were cut back, 11 bases at V and 5 bases at J, with 16 bases in the middle. The CDR3 extends over 12 amino acids. The CDR3 DNA reads as TGTGCCCACACGGGGCGGGGAGACGAGCAGTACTTC. Translated, it gives CAHTGRGDEQYF.

This clonotype was seen repeatedly, ten times or more. The chain couples TRBV5-1 to TRBJ2-2, with 12 nucleotides matching TRBD1. CDR1 SGHRS and CDR2 YFSETQ come from the germline V gene. This CDR3 is built from 16 residues. The ends lost 4 bases at V and 6 bases at J; junction bases unmatched: 7. CDR3 bases: TGCGCCAGCAGCACCGGGACAGGGGGCGCATCCGGGGAGCTGTTTTTT. It codes for CASSTGTGGASGELFF.

This clonotype was observed many times. This chain links TRBV4-3 with TRBJ1-2; the match to TRBD1 covers 8 bases. V shed 3 bases, J shed 4 bases, and the junction held 7 bases outside the gene matches. The CDR3 totals 15 residues. Germline CDR1 LGHNA, CDR2 YSLEER. As DNA, the CDR3 is TGCGCCAGCAGCCAGGGGGCAGGGGGCAGCTATGGCTACACCTTC. It yields the protein CASSQGAGGSYGYTF.

In its sample, this clonotype was seen many times. The gene calls are TRBV3-1 and TRBJ2-2, with TRBD1 identical over 8 bases. This CDR3 has 15 amino acids. CDR1 and CDR2 (germline): LGHDT, YNNKEL (reference sequence). V shed 4 bases, J shed 3 bases, and the junction held 4 bases outside the gene matches. CDR3 DNA sequence: TGTGCCAGCAGCCCGGGACAGGCACACACCGGGGAGCTGTTTTTT. Encoded protein: CASSPGQAHTGELFF.

The V call is TRBV19, the J call TRBJ2-1, with no clear D. V shed 7 bases and J shed 6 bases, with 10 bases lying between them. Per the germline V gene, CDR1 is LNHDA and CDR2 is SQIVND (reference sequence). There are 12 residues in the CDR3. Written as DNA, the CDR3 is TGTGCCAGTAAGGGCCTGGGCAATGAGCAGTTCTTC. Encoded protein: CASKGLGNEQFF.

This clonotype was found many times. The CDR3 sequence: CASSQEQGSYYEQYF. The CDR3 nucleotides are TGCGCCAGCAGCCAAGAGCAGGGCAGCTATTACGAGCAGTACTTC. The chain carries TRBV4-1 and TRBJ2-7; tentative D call: TRBD1 (5 bases). The CDR3 sequence is 15 residues long. Between the trimmed V and J ends, which lost 0 bases and 4 bases, there was a span of 13 bases. Germline values: CDR1 MGHRA, CDR2 YSYEKL.

In its sample, this clonotype was seen many times. The chain has TRBV3-1 and TRBJ2-2, with TRBD2 identical over 13 bases. This CDR3 contains 16 residues. The ends lost 4 bases at V and 4 bases at J; junction bases unmatched: 3. Germline V gene data show CDR1 as LGHDT and CDR2 as YNNKEL (reference sequence). The CDR3 sequence: CASSRRTSGGTGELFF. The CDR3 nucleotides read TGTGCCAGCAGCCGCCGGACTAGCGGGGGCACCGGGGAGCTGTTTTTT.

This clonotype was counted only a few times. CDR3 in amino acids: CASSKDGWRGNQPQHF. The CDR3 DNA follows: TGTGCCAGCAGCAAAGACGGGTGGCGCGGCAATCAGCCCCAGCATTTT. The genes are TRBV21-1 and TRBJ1-5; the table's D call, TRBD1, was not checked against the DNA. TRBV21-1 is annotated as a pseudogene. The CDR3 runs 16 residues.

This clonotype was found many times. The genes are TRBV5-1 and TRBJ2-2; D gene ambiguous. This CDR3 spans 14 amino acids. Germline loops: CDR1 SGHRS, CDR2 YFSETQ. V lost 0 bases to trimming and J lost 1 base, with 4 bases between them. The CDR3 DNA reads TGCGCCAGCAGCTTGGTAGTGAACACCGGGGAGCTGTTTTTT. As protein: CASSLVVNTGELFF.

There are many counts of this clonotype. The chain has TRBV4-1 and TRBJ2-1; the D is unclear. CDR1 and CDR2 (germline): MGHRA, YSYEKL. The V gene lost 1 base and the J gene lost 2 bases, with 12 bases spanning the gap. CDR3 size: 16 residues. The CDR3 coding sequence is TGCGCCAGCAGCCAAGTCCAAAGTGGAGCCTACAATGAGCAGTTCTTC. Amino acid sequence: CASSQVQSGAYNEQFF.